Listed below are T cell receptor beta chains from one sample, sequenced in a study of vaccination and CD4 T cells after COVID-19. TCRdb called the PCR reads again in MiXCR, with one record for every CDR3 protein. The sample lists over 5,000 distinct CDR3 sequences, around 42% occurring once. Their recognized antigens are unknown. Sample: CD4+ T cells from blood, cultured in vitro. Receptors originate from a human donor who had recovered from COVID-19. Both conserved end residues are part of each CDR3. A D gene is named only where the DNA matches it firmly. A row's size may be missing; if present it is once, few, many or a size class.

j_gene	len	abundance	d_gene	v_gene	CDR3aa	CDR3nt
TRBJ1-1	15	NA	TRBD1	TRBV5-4	CASSLVHRGNTEAFF	TGTGCCAGCAGCTTGGTTCACAGGGGCAACACTGAAGCTTTCTTT
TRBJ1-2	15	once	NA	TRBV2	CASTELTGVNYGYTF	TGTGCCAGCACCGAACTGACAGGAGTTAACTATGGCTACACCTTC
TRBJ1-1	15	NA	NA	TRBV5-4	CASSLDSGMNTEAFF	TGTGCCAGCAGCTTGGACAGCGGGATGAACACTGAAGCTTTCTTT
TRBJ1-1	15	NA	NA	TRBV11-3	CASSLGVALNTEAFF	TGTGCCAGCAGCTTAGGGGTGGCTTTGAACACTGAAGCTTTCTTT
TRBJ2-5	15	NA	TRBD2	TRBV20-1	CSARVGTSPQETQYF	TGCAGTGCTAGAGTGGGGACTAGCCCCCAAGAGACCCAGTACTTC
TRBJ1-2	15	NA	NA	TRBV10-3	CAISEGDGFNYGYTF	TGTGCCATCAGTGAAGGGGACGGATTTAACTATGGCTACACCTTC
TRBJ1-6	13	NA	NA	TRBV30	CAWSELLSSPLHF	TGTGCCTGGAGTGAACTCCTCTCTTCACCCCTCCACTTT
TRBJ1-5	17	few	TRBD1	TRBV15	CATSSGRDSDSNQPQHF	TGTGCCACCAGCAGTGGTAGGGACAGCGATAGCAATCAGCCCCAGCATTTT
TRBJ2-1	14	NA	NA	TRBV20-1	CSAPTAGIYNEQFF	TGCAGTGCCCCGACGGCGGGGATCTACAATGAGCAGTTCTTC
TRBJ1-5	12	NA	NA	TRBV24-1	CATSDEGWPQHF	TGTGCCACCAGTGATGAGGGTTGGCCCCAGCATTTT
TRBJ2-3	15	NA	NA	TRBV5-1	CASSLDSRGTDTQYF	TGCGCCAGCAGCTTGGATTCTAGGGGAACAGATACGCAGTATTTT
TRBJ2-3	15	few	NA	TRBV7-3	CASSPQGGGTDTQYF	TGTGCCAGCAGCCCCCAGGGGGGGGGCACAGATACGCAGTATTTT
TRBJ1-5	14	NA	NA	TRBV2	CASSGGQGYQPQHF	TGTGCCAGCAGTGGGGGGCAGGGCTATCAGCCCCAGCATTTT
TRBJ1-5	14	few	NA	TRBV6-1	CASSEQGWGQPQHF	TGTGCCAGCAGTGAACAGGGCTGGGGTCAGCCCCAGCATTTT
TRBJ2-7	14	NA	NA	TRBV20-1	CSARRGNSAYEQYF	TGCAGTGCTAGACGGGGCAATTCGGCCTACGAGCAGTACTTC
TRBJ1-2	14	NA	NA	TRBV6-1	CASSTGGLPYGYTF	TGTGCCAGCAGTACGGGGGGGCTCCCCTATGGCTACACCTTC
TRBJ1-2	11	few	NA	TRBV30	CAWGANYGYTF	TGTGCCTGGGGGGCGAACTATGGCTACACCTTC
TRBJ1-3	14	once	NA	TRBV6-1	CASSEERDVDTIYF	TGTGCCAGCAGTGAAGAAAGGGACGTTGACACCATATATTTT
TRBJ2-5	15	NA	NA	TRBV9	CASSVGQGLRETQYF	TGTGCCAGCAGCGTAGGCCAGGGTCTTAGAGAGACCCAGTACTTC
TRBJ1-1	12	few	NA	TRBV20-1	CSAWQGDTEAFF	TGCAGTGCTTGGCAAGGCGACACTGAAGCTTTCTTT
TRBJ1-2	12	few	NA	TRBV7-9	CASSLGHYGYTF	TGTGCCAGCAGCTTGGGACACTATGGCTACACCTTC
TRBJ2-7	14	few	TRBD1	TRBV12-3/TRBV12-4	CASSYSGQIYEQYF	TGTGCCAGCAGTTATTCGGGACAGATTTACGAGCAGTACTTC
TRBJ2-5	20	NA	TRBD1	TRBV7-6	CASSHPEGQGALGIGETQYF	TGTGCCAGCAGCCACCCAGAGGGACAGGGGGCGCTTGGGATTGGGGAGACCCAGTACTTC
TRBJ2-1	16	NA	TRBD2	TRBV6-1	CASSPGWTSGFNEQFF	TGTGCCAGCAGTCCTGGTTGGACTAGCGGCTTCAATGAGCAGTTCTTC
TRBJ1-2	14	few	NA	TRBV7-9	CASSLVIGDYGYTF	TGTGCCAGCAGCTTAGTAATAGGGGACTATGGCTACACCTTC
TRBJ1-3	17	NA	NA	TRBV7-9	CASSLGLSNLSGNTIYF	TGTGCCAGCAGCTTAGGTTTATCGAATCTCTCTGGAAACACCATATATTTT
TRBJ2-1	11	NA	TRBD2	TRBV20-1	CSAGRGNEQFF	TGCAGTGCCGGGAGGGGCAATGAGCAGTTCTTC
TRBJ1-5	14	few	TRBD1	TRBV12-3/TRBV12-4	CASSLTGGGQPQHF	TGTGCCAGCAGTTTAACAGGGGGCGGGCAGCCCCAGCATTTT
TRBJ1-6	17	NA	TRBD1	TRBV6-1	CASSQRTGPIDNSPLHF	TGTGCCAGCAGCCAGAGGACAGGTCCAATAGATAATTCACCCCTCCACTTT
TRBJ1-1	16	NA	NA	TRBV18	CASSPVAAVTDTEAFF	TGTGCCAGCTCACCCGTGGCCGCCGTCACGGACACTGAAGCTTTCTTT
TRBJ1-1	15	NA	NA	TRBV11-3	CASSLDSTGNTEAFF	TGTGCCAGCAGCTTAGACTCGACAGGAAACACTGAAGCTTTCTTT
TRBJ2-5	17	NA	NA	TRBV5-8	CASSGLRHGAEAETQYF	TGTGCCAGCAGCGGACTCAGGCACGGGGCGGAGGCGGAGACCCAGTACTTC
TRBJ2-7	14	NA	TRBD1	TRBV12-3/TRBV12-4	CASSLGTATYEQYF	TGTGCCAGCAGTCTTGGGACAGCTACCTACGAGCAGTACTTC
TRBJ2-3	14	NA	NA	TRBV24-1	CATSDPGKTDTQYF	TGTGCCACCAGTGATCCCGGGAAGACAGATACGCAGTATTTT
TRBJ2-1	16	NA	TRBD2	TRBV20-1	CSASNTRGGTFGEQFF	TGCAGTGCTAGCAACACACGGGGGGGAACTTTCGGTGAGCAGTTCTTC
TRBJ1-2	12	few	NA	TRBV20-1	CSAREDHYGYTF	TGCAGTGCTAGAGAGGACCACTATGGCTACACCTTC
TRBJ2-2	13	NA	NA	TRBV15	CATKGSNTGELFF	TGTGCCACCAAGGGCAGCAACACCGGGGAGCTGTTTTTT
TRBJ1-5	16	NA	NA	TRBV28	CASSLRTRKGPQPQHF	TGTGCCAGCAGTCTTAGGACCCGGAAAGGACCTCAGCCCCAGCATTTT
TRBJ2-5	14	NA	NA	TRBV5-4	CASSSGQNQETQYF	TGTGCCAGCAGCTCCGGACAGAATCAAGAGACCCAGTACTTC
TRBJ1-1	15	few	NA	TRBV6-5	CASSYSHGGSTEAFF	TGTGCCAGCAGTTACTCCCACGGGGGGAGTACTGAAGCTTTCTTT
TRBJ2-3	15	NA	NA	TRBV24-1	CATSDSFLPRDTQYF	TGTGCCACCAGTGATTCTTTCCTCCCCCGAGATACGCAGTATTTT
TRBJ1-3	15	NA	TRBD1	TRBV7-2	CASSLSGQSGNTIYF	TGTGCCAGCAGCTTATCGGGACAGTCTGGAAACACCATATATTTT
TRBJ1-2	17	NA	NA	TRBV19	CASTSHIAQEAQYGYTF	TGTGCCAGTACCTCCCATATCGCACAGGAGGCTCAGTATGGCTACACCTTC
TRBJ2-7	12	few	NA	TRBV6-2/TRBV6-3	CASIGREREQYF	TGTGCCAGCATAGGCAGGGAACGGGAGCAGTACTTC
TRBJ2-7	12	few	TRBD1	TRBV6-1	CATNRGSYEQYF	TGTGCCACTAACAGGGGGTCCTACGAGCAGTACTTC